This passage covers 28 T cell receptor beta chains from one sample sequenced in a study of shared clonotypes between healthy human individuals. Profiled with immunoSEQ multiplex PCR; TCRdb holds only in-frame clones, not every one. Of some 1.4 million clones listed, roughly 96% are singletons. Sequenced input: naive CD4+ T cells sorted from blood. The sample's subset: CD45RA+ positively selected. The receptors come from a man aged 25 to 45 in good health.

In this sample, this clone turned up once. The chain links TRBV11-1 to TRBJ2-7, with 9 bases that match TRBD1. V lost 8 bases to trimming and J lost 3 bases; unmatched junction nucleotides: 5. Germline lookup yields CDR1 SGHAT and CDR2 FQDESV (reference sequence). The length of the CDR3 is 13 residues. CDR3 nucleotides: TGTGCCAGCCTCCCGGACAGGGGCTACGAGCAGTACTTC. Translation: CASLPDRGYEQYF.

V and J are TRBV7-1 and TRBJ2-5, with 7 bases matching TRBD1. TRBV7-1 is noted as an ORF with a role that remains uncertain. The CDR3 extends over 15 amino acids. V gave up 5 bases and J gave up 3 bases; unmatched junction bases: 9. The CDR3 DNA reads TGTGCCAGCAGCCCGACAGGGTACAATAAAGAGACCCAGTACTTC. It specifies CASSPTGYNKETQYF.

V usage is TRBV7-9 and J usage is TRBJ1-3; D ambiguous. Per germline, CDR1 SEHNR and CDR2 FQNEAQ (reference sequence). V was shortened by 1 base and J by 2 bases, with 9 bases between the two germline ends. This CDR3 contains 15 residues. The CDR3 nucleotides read TGTGCCAGCAGCTTAGATACGGGTCCTGGAAACACCATATATTTT. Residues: CASSLDTGPGNTIYF. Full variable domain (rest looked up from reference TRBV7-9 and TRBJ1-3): DTGVSQNPRHKITKRGQNVTFRCDPISEHNRLYWYRQTLGQGPEFLTYFQNEAQLEKSRLLSDRFSAERPKGSFSTLEIQRTEQGDSAMYLCASSLDTGPGNTIYFGEGSWLTVV.

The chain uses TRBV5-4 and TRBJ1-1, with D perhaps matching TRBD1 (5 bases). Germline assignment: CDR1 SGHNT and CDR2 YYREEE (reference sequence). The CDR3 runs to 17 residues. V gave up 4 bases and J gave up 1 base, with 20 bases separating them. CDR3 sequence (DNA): TGTGCCAGCAGCAAAGAACTATGGCAGGGAAAGAACACTGAAGCTTTCTTT. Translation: CASSKELWQGKNTEAFF.

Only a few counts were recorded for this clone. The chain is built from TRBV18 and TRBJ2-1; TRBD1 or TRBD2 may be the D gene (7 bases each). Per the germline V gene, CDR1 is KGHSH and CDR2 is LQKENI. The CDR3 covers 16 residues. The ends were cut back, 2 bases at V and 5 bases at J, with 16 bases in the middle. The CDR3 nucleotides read TGTGCCAGCTCACCAATGGGAGGGGGCGGCCACAATGAGCAGTTCTTC. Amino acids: CASSPMGGGGHNEQFF.

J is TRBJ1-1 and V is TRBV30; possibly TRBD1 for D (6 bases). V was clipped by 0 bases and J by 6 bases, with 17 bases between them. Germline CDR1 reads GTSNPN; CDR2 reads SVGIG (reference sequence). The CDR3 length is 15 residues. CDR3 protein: CAWSVRQVGFAEAFF. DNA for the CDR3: TGTGCCTGGAGTGTACGACAGGTGGGGTTTGCTGAAGCTTTCTTT.

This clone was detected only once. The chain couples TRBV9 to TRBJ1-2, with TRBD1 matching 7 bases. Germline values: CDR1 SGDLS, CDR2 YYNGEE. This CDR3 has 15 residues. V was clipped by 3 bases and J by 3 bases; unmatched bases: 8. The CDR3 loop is CASSDVGGTYYGYTF. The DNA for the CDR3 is TGTGCCAGCAGCGATGTAGGGGGCACTTACTATGGCTACACCTTC.

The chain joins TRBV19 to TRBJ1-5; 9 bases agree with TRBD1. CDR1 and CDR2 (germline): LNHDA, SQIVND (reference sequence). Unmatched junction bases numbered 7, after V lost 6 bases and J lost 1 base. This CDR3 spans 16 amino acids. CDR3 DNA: TGTGCCAGTAGCCAGACCGGGACAGGGAGCAATCAGCCCCAGCATTTT. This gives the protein CASSQTGTGSNQPQHF.

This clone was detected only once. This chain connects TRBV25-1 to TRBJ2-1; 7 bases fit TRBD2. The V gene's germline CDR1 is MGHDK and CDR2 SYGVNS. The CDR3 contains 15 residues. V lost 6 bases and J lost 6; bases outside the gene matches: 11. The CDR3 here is CASRGGLGPSNEQFF. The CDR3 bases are TGTGCCAGCAGGGGAGGACTAGGCCCCAGCAATGAGCAGTTCTTC.

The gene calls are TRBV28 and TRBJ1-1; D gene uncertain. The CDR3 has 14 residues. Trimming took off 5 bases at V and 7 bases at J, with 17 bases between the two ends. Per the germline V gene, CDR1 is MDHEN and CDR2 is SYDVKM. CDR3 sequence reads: CASSAYLDGVEAFF. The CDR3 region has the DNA TGTGCCAGCAGTGCTTATTTGGACGGAGTTGAAGCTTTCTTT.

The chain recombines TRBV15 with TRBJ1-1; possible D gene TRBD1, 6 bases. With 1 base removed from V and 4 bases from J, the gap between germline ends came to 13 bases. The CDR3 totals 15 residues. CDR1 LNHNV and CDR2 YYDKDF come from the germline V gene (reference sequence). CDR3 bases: TGTGCCACCAGCAGAGGGGGGCGTATGGGCACTGAAGCTTTCTTT. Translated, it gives CATSRGGRMGTEAFF.

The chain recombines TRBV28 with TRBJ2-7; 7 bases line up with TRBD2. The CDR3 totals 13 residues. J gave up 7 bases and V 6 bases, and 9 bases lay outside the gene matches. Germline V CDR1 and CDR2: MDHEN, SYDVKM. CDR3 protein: CASRIAGVGEQYF. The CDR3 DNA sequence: TGTGCCAGCAGGATCGCGGGAGTGGGGGAGCAGTACTTC.

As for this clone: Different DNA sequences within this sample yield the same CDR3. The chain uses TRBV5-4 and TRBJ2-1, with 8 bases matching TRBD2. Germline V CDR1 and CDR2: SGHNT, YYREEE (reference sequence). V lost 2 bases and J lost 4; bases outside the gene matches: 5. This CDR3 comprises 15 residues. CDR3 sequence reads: CASSFGLAGYNEQFF. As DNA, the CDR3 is TGTGCCAGCAGCTTTGGGCTAGCGGGTTACAATGAGCAGTTCTTC.

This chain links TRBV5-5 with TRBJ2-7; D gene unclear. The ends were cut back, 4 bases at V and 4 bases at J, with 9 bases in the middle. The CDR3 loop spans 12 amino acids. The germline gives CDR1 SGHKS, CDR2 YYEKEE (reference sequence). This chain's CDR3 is CASSPSVYEQYF. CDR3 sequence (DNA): TGTGCCAGCAGCCCCAGCGTTTACGAGCAGTACTTC.

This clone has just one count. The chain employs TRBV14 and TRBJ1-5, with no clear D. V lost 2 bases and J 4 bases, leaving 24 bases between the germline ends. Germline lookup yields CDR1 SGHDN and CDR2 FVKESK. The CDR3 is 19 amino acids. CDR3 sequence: CASSQSLGFGQTRNQPQHF. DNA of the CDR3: TGTGCCAGCAGCCAATCTCTCGGGTTTGGCCAGACGAGAAATCAGCCCCAGCATTTT.

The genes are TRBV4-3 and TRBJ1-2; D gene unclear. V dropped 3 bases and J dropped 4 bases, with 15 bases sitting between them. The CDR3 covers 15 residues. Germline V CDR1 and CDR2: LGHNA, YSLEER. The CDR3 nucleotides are TGCGCCAGCAGCCAGGCGGTTTCTGGATTCTATGGCTACACCTTC. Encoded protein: CASSQAVSGFYGYTF.

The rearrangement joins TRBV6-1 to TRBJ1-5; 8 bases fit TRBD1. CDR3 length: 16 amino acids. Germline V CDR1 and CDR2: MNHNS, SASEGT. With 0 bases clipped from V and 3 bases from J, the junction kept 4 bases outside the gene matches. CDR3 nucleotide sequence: TGTGCCAGCAGTGAAGCGCAGGGGGCATTCAATCAGCCCCAGCATTTT. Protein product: CASSEAQGAFNQPQHF.

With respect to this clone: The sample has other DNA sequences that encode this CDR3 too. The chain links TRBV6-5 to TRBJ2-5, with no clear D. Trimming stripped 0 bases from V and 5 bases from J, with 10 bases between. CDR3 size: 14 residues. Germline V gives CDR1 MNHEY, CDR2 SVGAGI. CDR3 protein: CASSYSTIGETQYF. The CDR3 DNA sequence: TGTGCCAGCAGTTACTCAACGATAGGGGAGACCCAGTACTTC.

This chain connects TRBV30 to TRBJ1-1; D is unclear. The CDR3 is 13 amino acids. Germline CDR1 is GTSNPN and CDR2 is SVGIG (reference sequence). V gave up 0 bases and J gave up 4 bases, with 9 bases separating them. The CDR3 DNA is TGTGCCTGGAGTGTGGCCACAAGCACTGAAGCTTTCTTT. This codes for CAWSVATSTEAFF.

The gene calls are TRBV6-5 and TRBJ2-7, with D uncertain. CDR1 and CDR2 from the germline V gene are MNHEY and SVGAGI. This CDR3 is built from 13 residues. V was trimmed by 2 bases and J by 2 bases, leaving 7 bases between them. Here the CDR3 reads CASSYRDTYEQYF. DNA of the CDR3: TGTGCCAGCAGTTACCGAGATACCTACGAGCAGTACTTC.

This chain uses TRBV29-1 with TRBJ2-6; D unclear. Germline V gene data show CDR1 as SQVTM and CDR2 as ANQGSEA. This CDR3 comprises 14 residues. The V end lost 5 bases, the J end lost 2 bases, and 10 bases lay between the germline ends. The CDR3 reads CSVIPLTGANVLTF. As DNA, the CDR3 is TGCAGCGTTATTCCTTTAACTGGGGCCAACGTCCTGACTTTC.

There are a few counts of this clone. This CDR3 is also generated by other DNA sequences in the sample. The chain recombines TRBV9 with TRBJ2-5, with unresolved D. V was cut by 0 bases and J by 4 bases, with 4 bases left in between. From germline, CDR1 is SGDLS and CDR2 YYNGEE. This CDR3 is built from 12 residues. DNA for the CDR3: TGTGCCAGCAGCGTAGGGGGAGAGACCCAGTACTTC. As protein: CASSVGGETQYF. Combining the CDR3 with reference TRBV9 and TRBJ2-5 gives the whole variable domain DSGVTQTPKHLITATGQRVTLRCSPRSGDLSVYWYQQSLDQGLQFLIQYYNGEERAKGNILERFSAQQFPDLHSELNLSSLELGDSALYFCASSVGGETQYFGPGTRLLVL.

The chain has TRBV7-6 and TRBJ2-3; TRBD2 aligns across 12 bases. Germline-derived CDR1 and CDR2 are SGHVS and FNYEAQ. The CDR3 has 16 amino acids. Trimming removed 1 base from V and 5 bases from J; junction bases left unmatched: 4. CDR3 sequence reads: CASSLGASGRVDTQYF. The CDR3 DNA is TGTGCCAGCAGCTTAGGAGCTAGCGGGAGGGTAGATACGCAGTATTTT.

The CDR3 region has the DNA TGTGCCAGCAGCTCCCCCCCCACTAGCCCTAAGACGCAGTATTTT. It translates to CASSSPPTSPKTQYF. The V and J genes are TRBV7-8 and TRBJ2-3, with D perhaps matching TRBD2 (6 bases). Germline loops: CDR1 SGHVS, CDR2 FQNEAQ. Trimming removed 4 bases from V and 9 bases from J, with 20 bases in between. CDR3 length equals 15 residues.

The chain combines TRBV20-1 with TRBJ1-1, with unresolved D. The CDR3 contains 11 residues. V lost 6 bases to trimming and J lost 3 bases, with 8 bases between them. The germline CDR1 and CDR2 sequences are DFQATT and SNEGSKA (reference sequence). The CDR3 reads CSALSDTEAFF. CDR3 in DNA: TGCAGTGCGTTGAGTGACACTGAAGCTTTCTTT.

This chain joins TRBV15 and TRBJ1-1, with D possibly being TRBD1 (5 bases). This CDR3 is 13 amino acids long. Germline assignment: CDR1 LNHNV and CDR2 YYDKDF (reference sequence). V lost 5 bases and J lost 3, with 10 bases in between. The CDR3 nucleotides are TGTGCCACCAGCCCCCAACAGGACACTGAAGCTTTCTTT. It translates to CATSPQQDTEAFF.

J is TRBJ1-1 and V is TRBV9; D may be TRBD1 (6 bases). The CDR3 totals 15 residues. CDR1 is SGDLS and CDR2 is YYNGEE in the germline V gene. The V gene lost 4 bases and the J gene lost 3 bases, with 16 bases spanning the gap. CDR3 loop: CASSPQGGRDTEAFF. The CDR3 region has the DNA TGTGCCAGCAGCCCGCAAGGGGGGCGGGACACTGAAGCTTTCTTT. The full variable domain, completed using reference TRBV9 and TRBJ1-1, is DSGVTQTPKHLITATGQRVTLRCSPRSGDLSVYWYQQSLDQGLQFLIQYYNGEERAKGNILERFSAQQFPDLHSELNLSSLELGDSALYFCASSPQGGRDTEAFFGQGTRLTVV.

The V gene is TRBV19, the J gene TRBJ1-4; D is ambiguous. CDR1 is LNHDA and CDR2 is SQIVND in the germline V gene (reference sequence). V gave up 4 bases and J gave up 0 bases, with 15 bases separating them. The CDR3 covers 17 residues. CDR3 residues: CASSNHRGFATNEKLFF. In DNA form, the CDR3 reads TGTGCCAGTAGTAACCACCGAGGCTTTGCAACTAATGAAAAACTGTTTTTT.